This T cell receptor beta chain was identified during a study of shared clonotypes between healthy human individuals. To note about this clone: Its antigen is unidentified.

Naive CD8 cells comprised CD45RO-negative, CCR7-positively selected cells, excluding terminally differentiated effector memory CD45RA+ cells. Findings and caveats of the study: Among the subsets, naive ones generally showed larger estimated richness than memory ones.

Original methodology: Filtering differed because ImmunoSEQ produced junction-only sequences that carried no quality scores. Clones were sequenced by immunoSEQ multiplex PCR, and TCRdb holds only the in-frame ones, with some missing. D and trimming come from the DNA, and the V and J calls and clone size come from that table. Of 1.5 million to 2.5 million clones in the sample, about 95% are singletons; the top ten hold around 1.2%. The CDR3 runs 12 residues. Germline V gives CDR1 SGHAT, CDR2 FQNNGV. V shed 8 bases and J shed 3 bases, with 7 bases lying between them. The chain recombines TRBV11-2 with TRBJ2-2; perhaps TRBD2 as D (5 bases). The specimen sequenced was naive CD8+ T cells sorted from blood. The source of this sequence is a young man in good health. The CDR3 sequence is CASQDYTGELFF. CDR3 bases: TGTGCCAGCCAGGACTACACCGGGGAGCTGTTTTTT.